This paragraph reports one T cell receptor beta chain. The antigen is undetermined. Repertoires were generated with immunoSEQ multiplex PCR, while TCRdb's copy carries only in-frame clones and drops some. The table includes nearly 50,000 clones, 81% detected once. This entry belongs to a study of OX40 agonist ivuxolimab in advanced cancers. Study details: Patients undergoing dose escalation presented with hepatocellular carcinoma, melanoma, renal cell or head and neck cancer.

Study conclusions and caveats: Among T cells, CD8+ cells averaged more expanded clones than CD4+ cells.

Patients were ruled out by autoimmune disease history or systemic immunosuppression. Germline CDR1 and CDR2: MNHNY and SVGAGI (reference sequence). This CDR3 region has 13 residues. V shed 5 bases and J shed 3 bases, with 10 bases lying between them. Material: CD4+ or CD8+ T cells sorted from blood, obtained in a trial of the OX40 agonist ivuxolimab. This TCR came from an adult with an advanced solid tumor such as melanoma, head and neck, liver or kidney cancer. The chain combines TRBV6-6 with TRBJ1-1; D is perhaps TRBD1 (5 bases). DNA of the CDR3: TGTGCCAGCAGTCAGACAGTTTACACTGAAGCTTTCTTT. Amino acids: CASSQTVYTEAFF.